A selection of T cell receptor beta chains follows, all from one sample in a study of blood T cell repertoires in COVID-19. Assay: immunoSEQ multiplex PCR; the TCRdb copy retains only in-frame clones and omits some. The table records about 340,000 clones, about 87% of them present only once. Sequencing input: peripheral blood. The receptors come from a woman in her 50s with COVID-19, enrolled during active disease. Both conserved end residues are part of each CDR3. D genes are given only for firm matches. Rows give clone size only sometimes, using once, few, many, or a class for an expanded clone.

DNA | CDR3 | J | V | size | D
TGTGCCAGCAGCCAAGATCTTCCTACGAACACCGGGGAGCTGTTTTTT | CASSQDLPTNTGELFF | TRBJ2-2 | TRBV14 | - | -
TGTGCCAGCAGGGCGGGGAACAATGAGCAGTTCTTC | CASRAGNNEQFF | TRBJ2-1 | TRBV6-5 | - | -
TGTGCCACCAGCAGATCCAGGGGGACTAATGAAAAACTGTTTTTT | CATSRSRGTNEKLFF | TRBJ1-4 | TRBV15 | - | TRBD1
TGTGCCTGGAGTGTACAGCTTAGGGAGACCCAGTACTTC | CAWSVQLRETQYF | TRBJ2-5 | TRBV30 | - | -
TGTGCCAGCTCACCCGGACAGACGAACACTGAAGCTTTCTTT | CASSPGQTNTEAFF | TRBJ1-1 | TRBV18 | - | -
TGTGCCATCAGTAAAGGGGCAATGGAAGCTTTCTTT | CAISKGAMEAFF | TRBJ1-1 | TRBV10-3 | - | -
TGTGCCAGCAGCTTCTCGTCCTCTGGGGCCAACGTCCTGACTTTC | CASSFSSSGANVLTF | TRBJ2-6 | TRBV5-4 | - | -
TGTGCCAGCAGCCAAGGAAGGGCGGGACAAGAGACCCAGTACTTC | CASSQGRAGQETQYF | TRBJ2-5 | TRBV4-2 | - | -
TGCAGTGCTAGTCAGGCAGGGGGAAACACTGAAGCTTTCTTT | CSASQAGGNTEAFF | TRBJ1-1 | TRBV20-1 | - | TRBD1
TGTGCCAGCAGCCAGGCCGGATCGGTAGTGGGGAGTCTGTTTTTT | CASSQAGSVVGSLFF | TRBJ1-4 | TRBV14 | - | -
TGTGCCACCAGTGATTTGCCGGAGAATGAGCAGTTCTTC | CATSDLPENEQFF | TRBJ2-1 | TRBV24-1 | - | -
TGTGCCAGCAGTTGGGGGCCAGGGTATGGCTACACCTTC | CASSWGPGYGYTF | TRBJ1-2 | TRBV6-5 | - | -
TGTGCCTGGTCCTGGGGGGTGAACACTGAAGCTTTCTTT | CAWSWGVNTEAFF | TRBJ1-1 | TRBV30 | - | -
TGTGCCAGCACCTCTGGGCGAAAGTTTAGTGATGGAGAGACCCAGTACTTC | CASTSGRKFSDGETQYF | TRBJ2-5 | TRBV3-1/TRBV3-2 | once | -
TGTGCCAGCTCACCACTCGTATTAGCGGGAGCGGGTGAGCAGTTCTTC | CASSPLVLAGAGEQFF | TRBJ2-1 | TRBV18 | - | TRBD2
TGTGCCAGCAGCTTCCTAGCGGGAGCTTACGAGCAGTACTTC | CASSFLAGAYEQYF | TRBJ2-7 | TRBV11-2 | - | TRBD2
TGTGCCAGCTCACCAAACTTAAACGGTGGAGATAACTATGGCTACACCTTC | CASSPNLNGGDNYGYTF | TRBJ1-2 | TRBV18 | - | -
TGTGCCATCAGTGTATCGCCACGGGGGGAGACCCAGTACTTC | CAISVSPRGETQYF | TRBJ2-5 | TRBV10-3 | - | -
TGTGCCAGCTCAGGACAGATAAACACTGAAGCTTTCTTT | CASSGQINTEAFF | TRBJ1-1 | TRBV18 | few | -
TGTGCCAGCAGCTTAGAGCAATACACCGGGGAGCTGTTTTTT | CASSLEQYTGELFF | TRBJ2-2 | TRBV7-9 | few | -